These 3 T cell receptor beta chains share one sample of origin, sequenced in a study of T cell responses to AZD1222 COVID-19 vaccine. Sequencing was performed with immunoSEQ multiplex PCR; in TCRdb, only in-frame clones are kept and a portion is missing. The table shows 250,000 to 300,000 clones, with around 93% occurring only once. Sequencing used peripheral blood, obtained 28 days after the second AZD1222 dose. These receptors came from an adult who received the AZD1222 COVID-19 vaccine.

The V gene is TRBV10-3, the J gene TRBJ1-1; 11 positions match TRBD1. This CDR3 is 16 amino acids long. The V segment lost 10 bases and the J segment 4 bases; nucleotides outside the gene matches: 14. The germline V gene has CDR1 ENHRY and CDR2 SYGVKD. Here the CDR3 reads CASSRGQGAGGTEAFF. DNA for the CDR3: TGTGCCAGTTCAAGAGGACAGGGGGCGGGAGGCACTGAAGCTTTCTTT.

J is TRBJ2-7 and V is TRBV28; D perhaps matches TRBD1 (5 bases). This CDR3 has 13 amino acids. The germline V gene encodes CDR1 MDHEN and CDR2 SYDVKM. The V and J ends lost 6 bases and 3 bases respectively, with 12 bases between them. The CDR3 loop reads CASRSDTFYEQYF. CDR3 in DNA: TGTGCCAGCAGATCGGACACTTTCTACGAGCAGTACTTC. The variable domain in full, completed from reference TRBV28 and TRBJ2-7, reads DVKVTQSSRYLVKRTGEKVFLECVQDMDHENMFWYRQDPGLGLRLIYFSYDVKMKEKGDIPEGYSVSREKKERFSLILESASTNQTSMYLCASRSDTFYEQYFGPGTRLTVT.

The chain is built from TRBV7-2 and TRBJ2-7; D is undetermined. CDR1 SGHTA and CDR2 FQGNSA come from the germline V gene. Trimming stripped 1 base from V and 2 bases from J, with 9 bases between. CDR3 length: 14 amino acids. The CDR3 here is CASSLGVAAYEQYF. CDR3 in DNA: TGTGCCAGCAGCTTAGGCGTAGCCGCCTACGAGCAGTACTTC.